This TCR beta chain was retrieved from a study of cytomegalovirus exposure and HLA in healthy donors. Study observations and caveats: Across donors, sequencing depth was assumed by presence/absence analyses to be roughly uniform. Generally TCR sequences proved uncommon, though certain public TCRs appeared in numerous donors.

CDR1 MNHNY and CDR2 SVGAGI come from the germline V gene (reference sequence). V lost 2 bases and J lost 6, with 4 bases in between. The CDR3 loop spans 12 amino acids. A few counts support this clone. Its antigen remains unknown. The PCR was carried out with 60 Vbeta primers and 13 Jbeta primers. Libraries were prepared by immunoSEQ multiplex PCR; TCRdb keeps only in-frame clonotypes and omits some of them. Here the sample spans around 200,000 clones, roughly four fifths being singletons. The sequenced sample was PBMCs. The chain recombines TRBV6-6 with TRBJ1-4, with D uncertain. The sequence was collected from a man aged 50-59 years in good health and CMV-seronegative. The CDR3: CASSYRDEKLFF. The CDR3, as DNA: TGTGCCAGCAGTTACCGAGATGAAAAACTGTTTTTT.